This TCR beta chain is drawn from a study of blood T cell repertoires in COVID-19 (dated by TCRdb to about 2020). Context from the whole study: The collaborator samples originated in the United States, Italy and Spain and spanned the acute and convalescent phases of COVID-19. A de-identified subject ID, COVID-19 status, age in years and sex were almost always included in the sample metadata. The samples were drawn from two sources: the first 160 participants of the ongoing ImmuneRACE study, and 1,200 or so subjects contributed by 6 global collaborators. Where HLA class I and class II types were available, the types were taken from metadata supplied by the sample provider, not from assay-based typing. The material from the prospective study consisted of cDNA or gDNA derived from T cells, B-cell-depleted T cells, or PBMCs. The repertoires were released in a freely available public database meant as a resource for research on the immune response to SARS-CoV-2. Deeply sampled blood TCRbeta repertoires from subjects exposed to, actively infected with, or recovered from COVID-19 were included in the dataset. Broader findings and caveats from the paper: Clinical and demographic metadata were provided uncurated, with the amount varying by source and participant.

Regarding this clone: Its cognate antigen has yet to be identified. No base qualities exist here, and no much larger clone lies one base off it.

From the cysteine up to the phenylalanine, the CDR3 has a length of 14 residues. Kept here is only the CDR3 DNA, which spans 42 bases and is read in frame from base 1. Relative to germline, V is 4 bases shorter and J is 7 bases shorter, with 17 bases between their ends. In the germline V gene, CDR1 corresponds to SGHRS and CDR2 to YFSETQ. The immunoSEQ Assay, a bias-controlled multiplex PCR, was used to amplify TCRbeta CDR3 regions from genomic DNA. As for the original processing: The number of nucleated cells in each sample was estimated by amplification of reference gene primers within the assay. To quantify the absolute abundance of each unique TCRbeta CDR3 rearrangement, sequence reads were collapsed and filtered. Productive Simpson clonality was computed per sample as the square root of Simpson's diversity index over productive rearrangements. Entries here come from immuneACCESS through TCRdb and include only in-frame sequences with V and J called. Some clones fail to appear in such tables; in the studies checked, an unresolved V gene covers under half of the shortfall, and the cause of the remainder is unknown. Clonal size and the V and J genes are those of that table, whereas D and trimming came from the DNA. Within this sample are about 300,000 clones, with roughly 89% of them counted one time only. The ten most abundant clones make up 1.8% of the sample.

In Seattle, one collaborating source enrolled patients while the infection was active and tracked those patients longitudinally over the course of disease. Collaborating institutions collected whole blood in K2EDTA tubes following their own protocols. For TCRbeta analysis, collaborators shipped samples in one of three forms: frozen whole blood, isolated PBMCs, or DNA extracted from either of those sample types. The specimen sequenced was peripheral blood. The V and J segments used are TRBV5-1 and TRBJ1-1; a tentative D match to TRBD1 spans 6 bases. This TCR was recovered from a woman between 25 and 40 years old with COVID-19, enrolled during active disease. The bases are TGCGCCAGCAGCCCCGATTGGGGGGGCGGTGAAGCTTTCTTT. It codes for CASSPDWGGGEAFF. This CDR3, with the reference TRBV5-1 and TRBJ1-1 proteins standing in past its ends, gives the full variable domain KAGVTQTPRYLIKTRGQQVTLSCSPISGHRSVSWYQQTPGQGLQFLFEYFSETQRNKGNFPGRFSGRQFSNSRSEMNVSTLELGDSALYLCASSPDWGGGEAFFGQGTRLTVV.